This TCR beta chain was sequenced for a study of blood T cells in healthy people across ages (dated by TCRdb to 2013 to 2016). Study-wide context: In model experiments, template switching captured roughly one uniquely barcoded TCR beta cDNA molecule for every two T cells. Age-related changes in TCR beta repertoire diversity were measured in the study by deep sequencing normalized with unique cDNA molecular identifiers. The donors were split into four age groups: young (average about 15 years), middle-aged (about 40), aged (around 67) and long-lived (under 90). To avoid experimental bias, donors of different ages were randomly spread across the sequencing lanes. Using the same blood draw, the study looked at two additional independent replicas of 1 million unique cDNA reads for two donors, one aged 18 to 30 and the other aged 80 or older.

The method was 5' RACE. The sample was run on an Illumina HiSeq 2500. A second about 7 to 11 cycle PCR used a sample-barcoded 5' primer and a J-beta primer mix. Each TCR beta cDNA molecule received a unique molecular identifier from a template-switch 5' adaptor carrying 12 random nucleotides. Each sample yielded at least 3 million CDR3-containing paired-end reads. All of the RNA was converted into first-strand cDNA using the Mint cDNA synthesis kit, with a TRBC-specific oligonucleotide serving as the primer. After uracil-DNA glycosylase treatment, a first 18-cycle PCR used universal primers M1SS and BC2_uni_R on all cDNA. In the authors' own workflow: For normalization, 1 million high-quality reads were randomly selected from each sample, with every read carrying a distinct molecular identifier. Instead of being binned into consensus sequences, reads that shared molecular identifiers were thrown out. CDR3 identification, clonotype clustering and error correction used MiTCR with a Q25 quality threshold and the strictest error-elimination algorithm. A nonparametric unseen species model with Euler transformation was used to estimate lower-bound total TCR beta diversity. TCRdb reran the public reads through fastp at Q25 and MiXCR, keeping productive beta chains. Identical CDR3 proteins give one entry, which carries the most common genes and DNA. TCRdb's processing, not the authors', yielded these V and J calls. The sample data list 920,000 or so distinct CDR3 sequences, and 45% of these were observed just once. Clones ranked in the top ten supply approximately 20% of the sample.

The donors were 40 or so Caucasian individuals from Russia, aged roughly 6 to 100 years, who were systemically healthy. About 10 milliliters of peripheral blood were collected from each donor into EDTA-treated Vacutainer tubes. Ficoll-Paque density-gradient centrifugation was used to isolate PBMCs, with at least 6.5 million obtained per sample. Total RNA was extracted from PBMCs with Trizol reagent, with at least 5.5 micrograms obtained per sample. The percentages of naive CD45RAhigh/CD27high T cells were determined by flow cytometry on a PBMC aliquot from every donor. Results and caveats for the whole study, not just this receptor: Total diversity estimates from one million sequenced T cells were considered lower bounds and underestimates. Because profiling used bulk unsorted PBMCs, naive and antigen-experienced compartments could not be compared conclusively. Because the CMV infection status of the donors was unknown, age-related changes in expanded clonotypes may potentially have been confounded. The long-lived group showed more naive CD4+ T cells, fewer expanded clones and increased TCR diversity than the aged group, suggesting age selection. As age increased, observed TCR beta diversity per million T cells dropped in a roughly linear way, and a significant reduction was already evident by age 40. Observed TCR beta diversity correlated strongly with the percentage of naive T cells measured by flow cytometry.

Via the germline V gene, CDR1 is SQVTM and CDR2 ANQGSEA. Trimming removed 6 bases from V and 2 bases from J; the gene matches leave 4 bases unexplained. The CDR3 runs 12 residues from the cysteine to the phenylalanine. Left in the record is the CDR3 DNA by itself, 36 bases read in frame from the first base. As for this clonotype: Its antigen is currently not known. Within one base of it there is no much larger clone, and no base qualities were kept.

The specimen was blood. This receptor chain uses TRBV29-1 and TRBJ2-7; TRBD1 matches 7 bases in the middle. The sequence came from a woman between 55 and 75 years old in good health. Here is the DNA: TGCAGCGTCCTGGGACAGCCCTACGAGCAGTACTTC. Translated, it gives CSVLGQPYEQYF.